The rows below give T cell receptor beta chains drawn from one sample of a study of shared clonotypes between healthy human individuals. The table came from immunoSEQ multiplex PCR; TCRdb's copy has only in-frame clones and leaves some out. The table shows roughly 2,000,000 clones, with around 93% occurring only once. Sequences were obtained from naive CD8+ T cells from PBMCs. The receptors shown here come from a man aged 18 to 29 in good health. Some clones in this sample may be carry-over from other donors' samples. The CDR3 runs from the conserved cysteine through the conserved F or W. A D gene is named only where the DNA matches it firmly. The size entry is marked missing in some rows and otherwise reads once, few, many or a size class.

CAISGQGVGYTF	TGTGCCATCTCGGGACAGGGTGTGGGCTACACCTTC	TRBD1	TRBV10-3	-	TRBJ1-2
CASRWSGRGVAGVNYNEQFF	TGTGCCAGCAGGTGGTCCGGCAGGGGAGTTGCGGGGGTTAACTACAATGAGCAGTTCTTC	-	TRBV27	-	TRBJ2-1
CAWSGGSQWGSTDTQYF	TGTGCCTGGAGTGGGGGTTCCCAGTGGGGTAGCACAGATACGCAGTATTTT	-	TRBV30	-	TRBJ2-3
CASSQGGGHENQETQYF	TGCGCCAGCAGCCAGGGGGGGGGACACGAAAACCAAGAGACCCAGTACTTC	-	TRBV4-1	-	TRBJ2-5
CASSFNQPQHF	TGTGCCAGCAGTTTCAATCAGCCCCAGCATTTT	-	TRBV28	-	TRBJ1-5
CASSLDNRGSFYEQYF	TGTGCCAGCAGCTTAGATAATAGAGGCAGCTTCTACGAGCAGTACTTC	-	TRBV11-2	-	TRBJ2-7
CASSVVYGREETQYF	TGTGCCAGCAGCGTAGTTTACGGGAGGGAAGAGACCCAGTACTTC	TRBD2	TRBV9	-	TRBJ2-5
CASSVGAGLNEKLFF	TGTGCCAGCAGCGTAGGCGCAGGGCTTAATGAAAAACTGTTTTTT	-	TRBV9	few	TRBJ1-4
CASSPREVASYNEQFF	TGTGCCAGCAGCCCACGCGAGGTGGCCTCTTACAATGAGCAGTTCTTC	-	TRBV11-2	-	TRBJ2-1
CASSLGNGNYGYTF	TGTGCCAGCAGTCTTGGTAACGGCAACTATGGCTACACCTTC	-	TRBV25-1	-	TRBJ1-2
CASSHGGGDEQFF	TGTGCCAGCAGCCACGGGGGCGGGGATGAGCAGTTCTTC	-	TRBV7-9	-	TRBJ2-1
CASSLGGLGNDEQFF	TGTGCCAGCAGCCTGGGGGGGCTAGGGAACGATGAGCAGTTCTTC	-	TRBV5-6	-	TRBJ2-1
CATAQVSGSGYTF	TGTGCCACCGCCCAGGTCTCTGGAAGTGGCTACACCTTC	-	TRBV15	-	TRBJ1-2
CASSWGTTADKNGYTF	TGTGCCAGCAGTTGGGGAACAACCGCGGACAAAAATGGCTACACCTTC	-	TRBV6-5	-	TRBJ1-2
CSVRSGTDSYEQYF	TGCAGCGTTCGGTCCGGGACGGACTCCTACGAGCAGTACTTC	-	TRBV29-1	once	TRBJ2-7
CASSPHSVRGWGSNYGYTF	TGTGCCAGCAGCCCCCATAGCGTCAGAGGATGGGGGTCTAACTATGGCTACACCTTC	-	TRBV14	once	TRBJ1-2
CSVYLRSYEQYF	TGCAGCGTTTATCTTCGGAGTTACGAGCAGTACTTC	-	TRBV29-1	-	TRBJ2-7
CASSLQQGAYEQYF	TGTGCCAGCAGTTTACAGCAGGGCGCCTACGAGCAGTACTTC	-	TRBV28	-	TRBJ2-7
CASSQDLGRLSETQYF	TGCGCCAGCAGCCAAGATTTGGGTAGGCTGAGCGAGACCCAGTACTTC	-	TRBV4-1	once	TRBJ2-5
CASSDGPRRQPQHF	TGTGCCAGCAGCGACGGACCCCGACGTCAGCCCCAGCATTTT	-	TRBV9	few	TRBJ1-5
CASSVEGSHSVDTEAFF	TGTGCCAGCAGCGTGGAGGGATCTCATTCCGTCGACACTGAAGCTTTCTTT	-	TRBV9	-	TRBJ1-1
CASSQKTRTGTDTQYF	TGCGCCAGCAGCCAAAAAACTCGGACGGGTACAGATACGCAGTATTTT	-	TRBV4-1	-	TRBJ2-3
CASSQDRGAGYFGNQPQHF	TGCGCCAGCAGCCAAGATCGGGGGGCTGGATATTTTGGCAATCAGCCCCAGCATTTT	-	TRBV4-1	-	TRBJ1-5
CASSPVIGALNTEAFF	TGTGCCAGCAGCCCGGTTATCGGGGCCTTGAACACTGAAGCTTTCTTT	-	TRBV7-8	-	TRBJ1-1
CASSIVPRGEQYF	TGTGCCAGTAGTATAGTCCCTAGGGGAGAGCAGTACTTC	-	TRBV19	-	TRBJ2-7
CASSFSSHTEAFF	TGTGCCAGCAGTTTCTCGTCGCACACTGAAGCTTTCTTT	-	TRBV27	-	TRBJ1-1
CASSSPGIPQYF	TGTGCCAGCAGCAGTCCCGGGATACCCCAGTACTTC	-	TRBV6-5	-	TRBJ2-7
CASAKRDSGNTIYF	TGCGCCAGCGCAAAGCGGGACTCTGGAAACACCATATATTTT	-	TRBV5-1	-	TRBJ1-3
CASSLLRTGGPGELFF	TGTGCCAGCAGTTTACTACGGACAGGGGGACCCGGGGAGCTGTTTTTT	TRBD1	TRBV27	-	TRBJ2-2
CASSPPGQGYNEQFF	TGCGCCAGCAGCCCACCGGGACAGGGATACAATGAGCAGTTCTTC	TRBD1	TRBV5-1	-	TRBJ2-1
CASSPTRSGRSPGISNQPQHF	TGTGCCAGCTCTCCCACAAGGTCAGGCCGCTCACCCGGGATTAGCAATCAGCCCCAGCATTTT	-	TRBV18	-	TRBJ1-5
CASSPGGNQPQHF	TGTGCCAGCAGCCCAGGGGGCAATCAGCCCCAGCATTTT	-	TRBV27	-	TRBJ1-5
CASSFVHNDNEQFF	TGTGCCAGCAGTTTTGTTCACAACGACAATGAGCAGTTCTTC	-	TRBV28	once	TRBJ2-1
CATSSRQGVLYEQYF	TGTGCCACCAGCTCCCGACAGGGTGTCCTCTACGAGCAGTACTTC	TRBD1	TRBV15	once	TRBJ2-7
CASSLAMVEGVRYGYTF	TGTGCCAGCAGCTTAGCGATGGTAGAGGGGGTCCGCTATGGCTACACCTTC	-	TRBV7-9	-	TRBJ1-2
CASSLTGSNEKLFF	TGTGCCAGCAGTTTAACCGGGAGTAATGAAAAACTGTTTTTT	-	TRBV28	-	TRBJ1-4
CASGNQPQHF	TGTGCCAGTGGCAATCAGCCCCAGCATTTT	-	TRBV27	-	TRBJ1-5
CASSYSAGELFF	TGTGCCAGCAGTTACTCGGCCGGGGAGCTGTTTTTT	-	TRBV6-6	few	TRBJ2-2
CSVALPFDEQFF	TGCAGCGTTGCTCTCCCCTTCGATGAGCAGTTCTTC	-	TRBV29-1	-	TRBJ2-1
CASSWDRAGTGELFF	TGTGCCAGCAGTTGGGACAGGGCGGGCACCGGGGAGCTGTTTTTT	TRBD1	TRBV27	once	TRBJ2-2
CASSFGPLNYGYTF	TGTGCCAGCAGTTTCGGCCCTCTTAACTATGGCTACACCTTC	-	TRBV27	-	TRBJ1-2
CASSYSYNEQFF	TGTGCCAGCAGTTACTCCTACAATGAGCAGTTCTTC	-	TRBV9	-	TRBJ2-1
CASSLGTRTVADTQYF	TGTGCCAGCAGCCTCGGGACCCGAACCGTGGCAGATACGCAGTATTTT	-	TRBV11-2	-	TRBJ2-3
CASSLAGFHNEQFF	TGTGCCAGCAGCTTGGCAGGGTTCCACAATGAGCAGTTCTTC	-	TRBV5-6	-	TRBJ2-1
CASSFGLPPRRDTGELFF	TGCGCCAGCAGCTTCGGGTTGCCGCCGCGTCGAGACACCGGGGAGCTGTTTTTT	-	TRBV5-1	-	TRBJ2-2
CASSFGLYTEAFF	TGTGCCAGCAGTTTTGGACTCTACACTGAAGCTTTCTTT	-	TRBV27	-	TRBJ1-1
CSVLTGGVEAFF	TGCAGCGTCCTGACAGGGGGAGTTGAAGCTTTCTTT	TRBD1	TRBV29-1	-	TRBJ1-1
CASTNLWRKFSPLHF	TGTGCCAGCACCAATCTTTGGAGGAAGTTCTCACCCCTCCACTTT	-	TRBV11-3	-	TRBJ1-6
CASSSPGQKETQYF	TGTGCCAGCAGCTCACCGGGACAGAAAGAGACCCAGTACTTC	TRBD1	TRBV7-9	-	TRBJ2-5
CASSATEAGELFF	TGTGCCAGCAGCGCCACGGAGGCCGGGGAGCTGTTTTTT	-	TRBV4-2	-	TRBJ2-2
CAISEIETGTYEQYF	TGTGCCATCAGTGAGATCGAGACAGGGACCTACGAGCAGTACTTC	TRBD1	TRBV10-3	-	TRBJ2-7
CASSQGGTYAGEQYF	TGTGCCAGCAGCCAAGGGGGGACTTATGCTGGCGAGCAGTACTTC	-	TRBV14	-	TRBJ2-7
CASSLTGGITGELFF	TGCGCCAGCAGCTTGACGGGAGGCATCACCGGGGAGCTGTTTTTT	TRBD2	TRBV5-1	-	TRBJ2-2
CASSLVGAQETQYF	TGTGCCAGCAGTTTAGTGGGGGCTCAAGAGACCCAGTACTTC	-	TRBV27	-	TRBJ2-5
CASSFLQTGSQETQYF	TGTGCCAGCAGTTTCCTTCAAACAGGGAGCCAAGAGACCCAGTACTTC	-	TRBV28	-	TRBJ2-5
CASSPGPGTSGRDYNEQFF	TGTGCCAGCAGCCCCGGGCCCGGGACTAGCGGGAGAGACTACAATGAGCAGTTCTTC	TRBD2	TRBV7-9	-	TRBJ2-1
CASSPGAPGTAYNEQFF	TGTGCCAGCTCACCGGGTGCACCCGGGACAGCCTACAATGAGCAGTTCTTC	TRBD1	TRBV18	-	TRBJ2-1
CASSLGRLAGTNEQFF	TGCGCCAGCAGCTTGGGCCGGCTAGCGGGAACGAATGAGCAGTTCTTC	TRBD2	TRBV5-1	-	TRBJ2-1
CASRVEYQPQHF	TGTGCCAGTAGGGTCGAGTATCAGCCCCAGCATTTT	-	TRBV19	-	TRBJ1-5